This T cell receptor (beta chain) emerged from a study of T-cell reconstitution after alpha-beta-depleted transplantation in children. This clonotype was detected many times. Its antigen is unidentified. Study findings and constraints: At day 60, the high TCRbeta diversity found in some patients originated from recipient T cells and thymic progenitors that had survived. Most T-cell counts and diversity one year after the transplant came from T cells that were newly produced. As was reported, about two months after transplant, alpha-beta T cells came from several hundred expanded graft clones.

During its preparation, the TCRbeta library received unique molecular identifiers. TCRdb reanalysed the PCR reads using MiXCR and keeps one entry per CDR3 protein. The sample has 450,000 to 600,000 distinct CDR3 sequences, 13% seen once. CDR1 and CDR2 (germline): SGHRS, YFSETQ. The CDR3 runs 14 residues. V gave up 4 bases and J gave up 1 base, with 10 bases separating them. The V and J genes are TRBV5-1 and TRBJ2-3; no definite D call. The receptor's source is a male patient younger than 18 who had a stem cell transplant for acute myeloid leukemia, so the T cells may come from the graft donor. Sequencing used PBMCs, mostly from graft donor cells, obtained 360 days after TCRalphabeta/CD19-depleted stem cell transplant. The CDR3 nucleotides are TGCGCCAGCAGCCACATTTCGGGCACAGATACGCAGTATTTT. Amino acids: CASSHISGTDTQYF.